Shown below are 21 T cell receptor beta chains from a single sample sequenced in a study of T cells expressing NK-cell markers. TCRdb re-called the 5' RACE reads, yielding one record per CDR3 amino acid sequence without DNA. This table lists about 390,000 distinct CDR3 sequences. The source material was blood T cells: a sorted CD56 or NKG2C T cell subset, CD4+ or CD8+ T cells, or bulk PBMC T cells (not recorded which). These receptors came from a woman between 50 and 59 years old in good health.

The chain couples TRBV28 to TRBJ2-3; TCRdb calls TRBD2, which cannot be checked without DNA. The CDR3 has 14 amino acids. Germline-derived CDR1 and CDR2 are MDHEN and SYDVKM. The CDR3 sequence: CASRPLAVLDTQYF.

V is TRBV20-1 and J is TRBJ2-7; with no DNA, the TCRdb D assignment of TRBD2 cannot be verified. CDR3 length: 13 amino acids. Germline CDR1 reads DFQATT; CDR2 reads SNEGSKA (reference sequence). CDR3 loop: CSAVESGSYEQYF.

This rearrangement joins TRBV29-1 to TRBJ2-3; TCRdb lists TRBD1, though no DNA is available to test this call. The CDR3 is made up of 17 amino acids. Germline V gene lookup returns CDR1 SQVTM and CDR2 ANQGSEA. The CDR3 sequence: CSVVPHLRGMGTDTQYF.

The genes are TRBV5-1 and TRBJ2-3; lacking DNA, the TRBD2 call made by TCRdb goes unchecked. The CDR3 length is 15 residues. Germline assignment: CDR1 SGHRS and CDR2 YFSETQ. Here the CDR3 reads CASRAAEGLTDTQYF.

This chain links TRBV12-3 or TRBV12-4 with TRBJ2-3; TCRdb selects TRBD1, and the lack of DNA leaves this call unchecked. CDR3 length: 15 residues. This chain's CDR3 is CASSPRTGLTDTQYF.

This chain uses TRBV29-1 with TRBJ1-2. Germline V gene sequence: CDR1 SQVTM, CDR2 ANQGSEA. There are 14 residues in the CDR3. Here the CDR3 reads CSVEDLSRLDGYTF.

The chain uses TRBV4-1 and TRBJ2-7; there is no DNA to check the TCRdb D call of TRBD2. The CDR3 contains 15 residues. Germline assignment: CDR1 MGHRA and CDR2 YSYEKL. CDR3 amino acids: CASSQAGGLPYEQYF.

The chain couples TRBV12-3 or TRBV12-4 to TRBJ1-5. The CDR3 contains 15 residues. CDR3: CASRERGYSNQPQHF.

The V and J genes are TRBV19 and TRBJ2-7. The CDR3 is made up of 15 amino acids. CDR1 LNHDA and CDR2 SQIVND come from the germline V gene (reference sequence). This chain's CDR3 is CASSIVGTKSYEQYF.

This sequence joins TRBV20-1 and TRBJ2-1; lacking DNA, the TRBD2 call made by TCRdb goes unchecked. Germline CDR1 DFQATT, CDR2 SNEGSKA (reference sequence). This CDR3 is 14 amino acids long. The CDR3: CSARISGSNNEQFF.

The chain recombines TRBV12-5 with TRBJ2-2; with no DNA, the TCRdb D assignment of TRBD2 cannot be verified. The CDR3 spans 16 residues. Germline CDR1 LGHNT, CDR2 FRNRAP. This CDR3 is CASATGGEGRTGELFF.

The rearrangement joins TRBV11-2 to TRBJ2-1; the TCRdb D gene call, TRBD1, has no DNA to confirm it. In germline, CDR1 is SGHAT, CDR2 FQNNGV. CDR3 length: 16 amino acids. CDR3 region: CASSFQGPSSYNEQFF.

The J gene is TRBJ2-1, the V gene TRBV29-1. Germline V CDR1 and CDR2: SQVTM, ANQGSEA. CDR3 length: 14 residues. The CDR3 sequence is CSVEGSVVYNEQFF.

The chain uses TRBV6-1 and TRBJ1-6; TCRdb reports TRBD1, a call that lacks DNA to check it against. The length of the CDR3 is 15 residues. CDR1 and CDR2 from the germline V gene are MNHNS and SASEGT. The CDR3 sequence is CASCVVPLGDSPLHF.

The V and J genes are TRBV19 and TRBJ2-1; the D gene TCRdb calls, TRBD2, cannot be checked with no DNA. The length of the CDR3 is 17 residues. CDR1 is LNHDA, CDR2 SQIVND, per germline (reference sequence). CDR3 in amino acids: CASSIDQGLAGFNEQFF.

The chain employs TRBV12-3 or TRBV12-4 and TRBJ1-1. The CDR3 contains 14 residues. This CDR3 is CASSFGWSNTEAFF.

The gene calls are TRBV24-1 and TRBJ1-1; the D call from TCRdb, TRBD1, cannot be confirmed without DNA. CDR3 length: 15 amino acids. Per the germline V gene, CDR1 is KGHDR and CDR2 is SFDVKD. This CDR3 is CATSDPTQGGTEAFF.

The chain links TRBV4-1 to TRBJ2-2; TCRdb selects TRBD2, and the lack of DNA leaves this call unchecked. The CDR3 has 17 residues. Germline CDR1 and CDR2: MGHRA and YSYEKL. The CDR3: CASSQEGVGRFTGELFF.

J is TRBJ1-1 and V is TRBV5-1. The CDR3 extends over 11 amino acids. The V gene's germline CDR1 is SGHRS and CDR2 YFSETQ. CDR3 protein: CASSSSYGAFF.

The chain carries TRBV12-3 or TRBV12-4 and TRBJ2-2; TCRdb's D call of TRBD2 is untestable without DNA. This CDR3 spans 16 amino acids. The CDR3 sequence is CASTPSGRAVPGELFF.

The chain is built from TRBV12-3 or TRBV12-4 and TRBJ2-6; TCRdb picks TRBD2, but there is no DNA to check that call. The CDR3 loop spans 16 amino acids. This CDR3 is CASGRTSFSGANVLTF.